Listed here is a single T cell receptor beta chain. There is no known antigen for this receptor. Base qualities are not recorded, but no much larger clone differs from it by a single base. This sample was taken from a study of a mutant IDH1 vaccine in newly diagnosed glioma (dated by TCRdb to the early 2020s). In terms of the full investigation: Vaccination started 4-6 weeks after radiotherapy alone, or was given together with temozolomide cycles in the groups whose treatment included chemotherapy. The approximately 29 treated patients were 62.5% male and around 40% female, with a mean age of roughly 40 years. Before enrollment, patients had received standard therapy of radiotherapy alone, temozolomide alone, or radiochemotherapy with temozolomide; most received the combination. The week-35 safety follow-up took place at visit V12, and the week-47 end of study took place at visit V13. Peripheral blood samples were drawn at six visits, namely V03 (baseline), V05, V07, V10, V12 and V13. Longitudinal TCRB deep sequencing was performed for some 25 treated patients wherever samples were available for exploratory analyses. Summary of the overall study and its limitations: Pseudoprogression seemed to be unrelated to changes in the top peripheral T cell clonotypes found by TCRB sequencing. Immune responses induced by the vaccine were seen in around 93% of patients across multiple MHC alleles. Availability determined which PBMC samples were chosen for TCRB deep sequencing. The authors noted that analyses of patient blood samples could not be reproduced because of sample limitations.

As encoded in the germline V gene, CDR1 is WSHSY while CDR2 is SAAADI. V is trimmed back by 6 bases and J by 6 bases, and the junction contains 5 bases that no gene match accounts for. The CDR3 runs 14 residues from the cysteine to the phenylalanine. CDR3 DNA only is kept here, 42 bases in frame from base 1. The sample's time point label, in plain terms: week 35, safety follow-up. A 20-mer mutant IDH1 peptide at 300 micrograms in Montanide made up each vaccine dose, which was injected subcutaneously together with topical imiquimod. Eight vaccinations were administered to patients in weeks 1, 3, 5, 7, 11, 15, 19 and 23, corresponding to visits V03 through V10. The donors had newly diagnosed IDH1-mutant astrocytomas of WHO grade 3 or 4 that showed loss of nuclear ATRX. The samples were drawn from NOA16, a multicentre, single-arm, open-label phase I trial in Germany that tested a mutant IDH1 peptide vaccine in humans for the first time. The DNeasy Blood and Tissue Kit was used to extract genomic DNA from EDTA blood for TCRB sequencing.

The library was built by means of the immunoSEQ multiplex PCR assay. Rearranged TCR beta chain sequences were amplified using the hsTCRB Kit according to the manufacturer's protocol. TCRB libraries were sequenced on an Illumina MiSeq. The original methods were these. The proprietary platform of the kit vendor was used for demultiplexing, trimming and gene mapping. Entries here come from immuneACCESS through TCRdb and include only in-frame sequences with V and J called. Some clones fail to appear in such tables; in the studies checked, an unresolved V gene covers under half of the shortfall, and the cause of the remainder is unknown. The V and J calls and the clone size are those of that table, but D and trimming were determined from the DNA. The sample includes some 50,000 clones, with almost 95% observed a single time. The ten largest clones take up roughly 2.4% of the sample.

The sequence is built from TRBV10-2 and TRBJ1-5; the junction holds 10 bases that match TRBD1. This sequence originates from a man aged 45-65 years with glioma. This specimen was PBMCs, taken from a glioma patient whose treatment included an IDH1 peptide vaccine. CDR3 sequence: CASRKGQGRQPQHF. The nucleotides read TGCGCCAGCAGGAAGGGACAGGGGCGTCAGCCCCAGCATTTT.